A single sample gave rise to the 6 T cell receptor beta chains below, sequenced in a study of shared clonotypes between healthy human individuals (dated by TCRdb to 2020 to 2022). The library was produced with the immunoSEQ multiplex PCR assay. Entries here come from immuneACCESS through TCRdb and include only in-frame sequences with V and J called. Some clones fail to appear in such tables; in the studies checked, an unresolved V gene covers under half of the shortfall, and the cause of the remainder is unknown. Counted in this sample were some 650,000 clones; around 97% of them appeared once. Approximately 0.057% of the sample lies in the top ten. Sequencing input: naive CD4+ T cells sorted from blood. Explained via the paper, the cell subset or site label denotes: CD45RA+ positively selected. The receptors derive from a young woman in good health.

The chain has TRBV30 and TRBJ1-2; 7 bases map to TRBD1. V lost 3 bases and J lost 4; bases outside the gene matches: 8. CDR3 length: 14 amino acids. Germline CDR1 reads GTSNPN; CDR2 reads SVGIG (reference sequence). CDR3 region: CAWRSLQGFYGYTF. CDR3 nucleotides: TGTGCCTGGAGGTCTCTACAGGGGTTCTATGGCTACACCTTC.

The gene calls are TRBV28 and TRBJ2-3; D not certain. The CDR3 has 15 residues. V lost 4 bases and J 5 bases, leaving 16 bases between the germline ends. Germline V gene lookup returns CDR1 MDHEN and CDR2 SYDVKM. The CDR3 nucleotides are TGTGCCAGCAGTTCATTCGGATCGAAGAGAGATACGCAGTATTTT. Protein sequence: CASSSFGSKRDTQYF.

This chain connects TRBV7-8 to TRBJ2-5; tentative D call: TRBD2 (6 bases). Germline CDR1 and CDR2: SGHVS and FQNEAQ. V lost 5 bases, J lost 0 bases, and 7 bases lay in between. This CDR3 region has 13 residues. DNA for the CDR3: TGTGCCAGCAGCCGGGAGTACCAAGAGACCCAGTACTTC. Protein sequence: CASSREYQETQYF.

This clone was recorded once. The chain carries TRBV5-5 and TRBJ2-7; no reliable D call. Germline values: CDR1 SGHKS, CDR2 YYEKEE (reference sequence). Trimming removed 6 bases from V and 0 bases from J, with 16 bases in between. This CDR3 region has 15 residues. The CDR3 DNA sequence: TGTGCCAGCACCCCCGTGAGCTATAGCTCCTACGAGCAGTACTTC. This sequence encodes CASTPVSYSSYEQYF.

This chain connects TRBV7-2 to TRBJ1-1; D gene ambiguous. Trimming removed 5 bases from V and 1 base from J, with 8 bases in between. This CDR3 region has 13 residues. Germline loops: CDR1 SGHTA, CDR2 FQGNSA. The CDR3 DNA reads TGTGCCAGCAGCGCACAAGAGAACACTGAAGCTTTCTTT. Amino acid sequence: CASSAQENTEAFF.

The rearrangement joins TRBV28 to TRBJ2-3, with no clear D. Trimming left V 4 bases short and J 6 bases short, with 11 bases between. CDR1 and CDR2 from the germline V gene are MDHEN and SYDVKM. The CDR3 runs 13 residues. Here the CDR3 DNA reads TGTGCCAGCAGTTCCTTTCCAACCGATACGCAGTATTTT. As protein: CASSSFPTDTQYF. Looking up the rest from reference TRBV28 and TRBJ2-3 gives the full variable domain: DVKVTQSSRYLVKRTGEKVFLECVQDMDHENMFWYRQDPGLGLRLIYFSYDVKMKEKGDIPEGYSVSREKKERFSLILESASTNQTSMYLCASSSFPTDTQYFGPGTRLTVL.